Below are 8 T cell receptor beta chains sequenced from a single sample in a study of T cell changes during pregnancy in multiple sclerosis. Profiling relied on immunoSEQ multiplex PCR, and the TCRdb table lists in-frame clones only, not all of them. This sample has roughly 77,000 clones, with roughly 92% found just once. This specimen consisted of peripheral blood, obtained in the second trimester of pregnancy. These receptors came from a female donor with multiple sclerosis, enrolled in a pregnancy study.

The rearrangement links TRBV28 to TRBJ2-2; 7 bases are shared with TRBD2. The germline gives CDR1 MDHEN, CDR2 SYDVKM. With V trimmed by 6 bases and J by 3 bases, 4 bases remained unmatched. The CDR3 totals 14 residues. The CDR3 DNA sequence: TGTGCCAGCAGGCGGCTAGCGGACACCGGGGAGCTGTTTTTT. Translation: CASRRLADTGELFF.

The chain combines TRBV29-1 with TRBJ1-1; possibly TRBD1 for D (6 bases). Looked up from germline, CDR1 is SQVTM and CDR2 is ANQGSEA. The CDR3 has 14 residues. V was pared by 8 bases and J by 1 base, with 17 bases between. The CDR3: CSSKGGGENTEAFF. In DNA form, the CDR3 reads TGCAGCTCCAAAGGGGGAGGGGAGAACACTGAAGCTTTCTTT.

V is TRBV6-1 and J is TRBJ2-1; 10 bases match TRBD2. Germline CDR1 reads MNHNS; CDR2 reads SASEGT. The CDR3 sequence is 15 residues long. Losses at the gene ends were 6 bases for V and 2 bases for J; bases not matched to a gene: 4. The CDR3 here is CASRRTSGAYNEQFF. CDR3 nucleotides: TGTGCCAGCAGAAGGACTAGCGGAGCCTACAATGAGCAGTTCTTC.

The chain recombines TRBV11-3 with TRBJ1-1; D remains unclear. Trimming removed 4 bases at V and 6 bases at J, with 9 bases between. The CDR3 loop spans 12 amino acids. Looked up from germline, CDR1 is SGHNT and CDR2 is YENEEA. CDR3 in amino acids: CASSYTVAEAFF. CDR3 nucleotides: TGTGCCAGCAGCTATACAGTCGCTGAAGCTTTCTTT. The full variable domain, rest sourced from reference TRBV11-3 and TRBJ1-1, is EAGVVQSPRYKIIEKKQPVAFWCNPISGHNTLYWYLQNLGQGPELLIRYENEEAVDDSQLPKDRFSAERLKGVDSTLKIQPAELGDSAVYLCASSYTVAEAFFGQGTRLTVV.

This clone occurred once. In DNA form, the CDR3 reads TGTGCCAGCGTCACATCAGGAAACACCATATATTTT. Protein sequence: CASVTSGNTIYF. The rearrangement uses TRBV18 and TRBJ1-3, with D hard to call. The CDR3 length is 12 residues. V was cut by 8 bases and J by 4 bases, with 9 bases left in between. Germline V gene data show CDR1 as KGHSH and CDR2 as LQKENI.

The CDR3 protein is CASSLRDRGNQPQHF. DNA of the CDR3: TGTGCCAGCAGCTTGAGGGACAGGGGCAATCAGCCCCAGCATTTT. The chain links TRBV5-6 to TRBJ1-5, with 9 bases aligning to TRBD1. The ends lost 1 base at V and 2 bases at J; junction bases unmatched: 1. The V gene's germline CDR1 is SGHDT and CDR2 YYEEEE. This CDR3 contains 15 residues.

The rearrangement links TRBV7-2 to TRBJ1-5; 7 nucleotides match TRBD1. V shed 5 bases, J shed 1 base, and the junction held 5 bases outside the gene matches. Germline V gene data show CDR1 as SGHTA and CDR2 as FQGNSA. The CDR3 totals 15 residues. As DNA, the CDR3 is TGTGCCAGCAGCCCAGGGGGTTCCAGCAATCAGCCCCAGCATTTT. Translating gives CASSPGGSSNQPQHF.

The chain joins TRBV27 to TRBJ2-7, with 12 bases matching TRBD2. The ends lost 5 bases at V and 1 base at J; junction bases unmatched: 21. Looked up from germline, CDR1 is MNHEY and CDR2 is SMNVEV (reference sequence). The CDR3 is 21 residues long. The DNA for the CDR3 is TGTGCCAGCAGTCCCCTCCCGCTAGCGGGAGGGCCATATCACAAATCCTACGAGCAGTACTTC. This codes for CASSPLPLAGGPYHKSYEQYF.